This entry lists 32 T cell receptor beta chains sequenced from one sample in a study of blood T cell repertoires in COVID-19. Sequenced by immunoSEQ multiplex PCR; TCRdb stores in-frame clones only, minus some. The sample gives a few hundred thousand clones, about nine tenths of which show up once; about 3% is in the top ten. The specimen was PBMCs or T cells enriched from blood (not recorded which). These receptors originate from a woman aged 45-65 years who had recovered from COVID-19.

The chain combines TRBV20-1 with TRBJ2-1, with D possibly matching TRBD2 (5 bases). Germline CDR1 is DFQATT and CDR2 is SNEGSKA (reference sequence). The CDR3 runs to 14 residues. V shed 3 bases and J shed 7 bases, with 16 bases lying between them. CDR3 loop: CSASTPGSVNEQFF. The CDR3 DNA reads TGCAGTGCTAGTACGCCGGGGTCCGTAAATGAGCAGTTCTTC.

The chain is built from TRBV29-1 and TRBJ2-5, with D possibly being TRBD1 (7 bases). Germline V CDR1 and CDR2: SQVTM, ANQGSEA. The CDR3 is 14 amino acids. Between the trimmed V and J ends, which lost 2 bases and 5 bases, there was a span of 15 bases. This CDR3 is CSVEPRGVYETQYF. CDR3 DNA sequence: TGCAGCGTTGAACCCAGGGGGGTTTACGAGACCCAGTACTTC.

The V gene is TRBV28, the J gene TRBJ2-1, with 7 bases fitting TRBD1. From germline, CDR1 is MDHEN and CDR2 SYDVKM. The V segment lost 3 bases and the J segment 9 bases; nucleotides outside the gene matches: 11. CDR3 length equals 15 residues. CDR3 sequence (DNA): TGTGCCAGCAGTTTCATCGACAGGGCCAGGGGTGAGCAGTTCTTC. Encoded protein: CASSFIDRARGEQFF. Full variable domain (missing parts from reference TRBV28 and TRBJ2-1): DVKVTQSSRYLVKRTGEKVFLECVQDMDHENMFWYRQDPGLGLRLIYFSYDVKMKEKGDIPEGYSVSREKKERFSLILESASTNQTSMYLCASSFIDRARGEQFFGPGTRLTVL.

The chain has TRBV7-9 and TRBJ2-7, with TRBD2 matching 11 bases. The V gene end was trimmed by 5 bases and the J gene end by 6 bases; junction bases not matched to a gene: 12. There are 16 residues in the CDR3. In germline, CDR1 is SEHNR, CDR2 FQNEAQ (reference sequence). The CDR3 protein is CASSPTSGRPEGEQYF. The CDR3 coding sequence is TGTGCCAGCAGCCCTACTAGCGGGAGACCTGAAGGCGAGCAGTACTTC.

The CDR3 bases are TGTGCCAGCAGTCTCGGACTAGCGGGAGGGCTAAAATACAATGAGCAGTTCTTC. It encodes CASSLGLAGGLKYNEQFF. V gene TRBV28 combines with J gene TRBJ2-1, with TRBD2 matching over 15 bases. Losses at the gene ends were 5 bases for V and 4 bases for J; bases not matched to a gene: 9. Germline loops: CDR1 MDHEN, CDR2 SYDVKM. The CDR3 extends over 18 amino acids.

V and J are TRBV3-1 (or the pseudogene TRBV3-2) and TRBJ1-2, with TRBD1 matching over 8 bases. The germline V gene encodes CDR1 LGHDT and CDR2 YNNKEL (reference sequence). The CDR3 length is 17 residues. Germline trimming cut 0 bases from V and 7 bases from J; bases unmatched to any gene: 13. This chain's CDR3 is CASSQDQGTGRACGYTF. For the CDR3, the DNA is TGTGCCAGCAGCCAAGATCAGGGGACAGGCCGGGCATGTGGCTACACCTTC.

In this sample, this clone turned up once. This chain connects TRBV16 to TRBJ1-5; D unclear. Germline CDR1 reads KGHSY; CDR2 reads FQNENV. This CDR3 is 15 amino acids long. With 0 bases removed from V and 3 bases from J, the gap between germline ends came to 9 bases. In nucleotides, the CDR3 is TGTGCCAGCAGCCAATCCTCGAGTTTCAATCAGCCCCAGCATTTT. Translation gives CASSQSSSFNQPQHF.

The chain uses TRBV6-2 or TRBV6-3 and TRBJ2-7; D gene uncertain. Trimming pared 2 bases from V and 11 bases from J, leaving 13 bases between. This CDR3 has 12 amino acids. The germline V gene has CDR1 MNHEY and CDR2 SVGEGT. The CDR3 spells CASSYNLGLEYF. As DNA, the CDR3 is TGTGCCAGCAGTTACAACCTAGGTTTGGAGTACTTC.

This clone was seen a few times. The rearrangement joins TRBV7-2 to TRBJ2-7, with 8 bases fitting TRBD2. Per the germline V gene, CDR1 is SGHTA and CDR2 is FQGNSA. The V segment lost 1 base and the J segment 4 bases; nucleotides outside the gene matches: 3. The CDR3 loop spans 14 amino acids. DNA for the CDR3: TGTGCCAGCAGCTTAGGTAGCGGGGAATACGAGCAGTACTTC. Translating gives CASSLGSGEYEQYF.

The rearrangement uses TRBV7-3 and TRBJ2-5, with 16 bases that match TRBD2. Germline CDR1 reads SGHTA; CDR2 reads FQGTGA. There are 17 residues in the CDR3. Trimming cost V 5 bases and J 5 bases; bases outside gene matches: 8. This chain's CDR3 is CASSPGLAGGPLETQYF. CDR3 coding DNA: TGTGCCAGCAGCCCGGGACTAGCGGGAGGGCCCTTGGAGACCCAGTACTTC.

The CDR3 is CASQPEATNEKLFF. The CDR3 region has the DNA TGTGCCAGCCAGCCCGAGGCAACTAATGAAAAACTGTTTTTT. The chain has TRBV2 and TRBJ1-4; D unresolved. This CDR3 spans 14 amino acids. Trimming removed 8 bases from V and 0 bases from J, with 10 bases in between. Germline values: CDR1 SNHLY, CDR2 FYNNEI.

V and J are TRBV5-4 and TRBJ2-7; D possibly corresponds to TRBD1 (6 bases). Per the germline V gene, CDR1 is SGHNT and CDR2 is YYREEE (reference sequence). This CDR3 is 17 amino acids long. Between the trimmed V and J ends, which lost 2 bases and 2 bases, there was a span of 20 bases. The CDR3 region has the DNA TGTGCCAGCAGCTTACATTACACTCGGGACACAACCTACGAGCAGTACTTC. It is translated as CASSLHYTRDTTYEQYF.

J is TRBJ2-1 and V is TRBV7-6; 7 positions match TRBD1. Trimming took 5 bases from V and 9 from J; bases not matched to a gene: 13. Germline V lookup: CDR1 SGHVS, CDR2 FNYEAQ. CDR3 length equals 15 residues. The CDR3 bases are TGTGCCAGCAGCCCCACCCCACGACAGGGTTCTGAGCAGTTCTTC. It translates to CASSPTPRQGSEQFF.

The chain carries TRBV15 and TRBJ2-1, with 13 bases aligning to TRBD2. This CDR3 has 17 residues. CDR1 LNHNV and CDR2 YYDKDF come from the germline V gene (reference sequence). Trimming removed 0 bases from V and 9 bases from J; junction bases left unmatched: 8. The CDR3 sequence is CATSRDTRTSGSGEQFF. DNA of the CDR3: TGTGCCACCAGCAGAGATACAAGGACTAGCGGGAGTGGTGAGCAGTTCTTC. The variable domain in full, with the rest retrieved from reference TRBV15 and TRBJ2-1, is DAMVIQNPRYQVTQFGKPVTLSCSQTLNHNVMYWYQQKSSQAPKLLFHYYDKDFNNEADTPDNFQSRRPNTSFCFLDIRSPGLGDTAMYLCATSRDTRTSGSGEQFFGPGTRLTVL.

CDR3 amino acids: CASSNWQGVNTEAFF. The CDR3 DNA is TGCGCCAGCAGCAACTGGCAGGGGGTGAACACTGAAGCTTTCTTT. The chain employs TRBV5-1 and TRBJ1-1; 7 nucleotides match TRBD1. This CDR3 region has 15 residues. Germline CDR1 is SGHRS and CDR2 is YFSETQ. With 4 bases clipped from V and 0 bases from J, the junction kept 6 bases outside the gene matches.

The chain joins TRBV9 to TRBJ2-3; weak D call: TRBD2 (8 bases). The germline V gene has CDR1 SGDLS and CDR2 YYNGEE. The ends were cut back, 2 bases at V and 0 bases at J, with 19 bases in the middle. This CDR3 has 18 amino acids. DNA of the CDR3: TGTGCCAGCAGCGTCCCCCAGGGGGAGCGGGAGAGCACAGATACGCAGTATTTT. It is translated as CASSVPQGERESTDTQYF. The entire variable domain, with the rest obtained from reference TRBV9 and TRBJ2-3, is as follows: DSGVTQTPKHLITATGQRVTLRCSPRSGDLSVYWYQQSLDQGLQFLIQYYNGEERAKGNILERFSAQQFPDLHSELNLSSLELGDSALYFCASSVPQGERESTDTQYFGPGTRLTVL.

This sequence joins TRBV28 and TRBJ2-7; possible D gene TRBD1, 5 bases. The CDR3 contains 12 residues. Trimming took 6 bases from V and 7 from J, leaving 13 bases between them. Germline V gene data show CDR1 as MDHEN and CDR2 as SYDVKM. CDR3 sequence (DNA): TGTGCCAGCAGCACCAGGGTGGGGGAGCAGTACTTC. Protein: CASSTRVGEQYF.

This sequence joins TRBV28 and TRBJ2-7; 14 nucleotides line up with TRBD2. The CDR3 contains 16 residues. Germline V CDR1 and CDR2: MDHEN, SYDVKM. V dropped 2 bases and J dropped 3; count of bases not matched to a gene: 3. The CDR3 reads CASSLPGTSGSYEQYF. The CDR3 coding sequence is TGTGCCAGCAGTTTACCCGGGACTAGCGGGAGCTACGAGCAGTACTTC.

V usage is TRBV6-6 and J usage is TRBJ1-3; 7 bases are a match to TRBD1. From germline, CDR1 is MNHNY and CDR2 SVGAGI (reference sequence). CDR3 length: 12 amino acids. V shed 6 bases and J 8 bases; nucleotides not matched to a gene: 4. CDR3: CASRVTGDTIYF. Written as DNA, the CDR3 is TGTGCCAGCAGAGTTACAGGGGACACCATATATTTT.

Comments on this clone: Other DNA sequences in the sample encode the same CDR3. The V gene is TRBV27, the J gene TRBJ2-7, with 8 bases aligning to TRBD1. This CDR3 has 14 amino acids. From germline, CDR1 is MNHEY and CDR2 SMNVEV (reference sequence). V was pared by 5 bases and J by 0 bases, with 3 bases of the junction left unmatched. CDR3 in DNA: TGTGCCAGCAGTGGACAGGGAAGCTCCTACGAGCAGTACTTC. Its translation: CASSGQGSSYEQYF.

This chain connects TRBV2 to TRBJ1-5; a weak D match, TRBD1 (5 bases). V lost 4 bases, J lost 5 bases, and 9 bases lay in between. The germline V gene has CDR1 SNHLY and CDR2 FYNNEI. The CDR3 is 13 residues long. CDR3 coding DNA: TGTGCCAGCAGTGTCGGCAGGGATCAGCCCCAGCATTTT. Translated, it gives CASSVGRDQPQHF.

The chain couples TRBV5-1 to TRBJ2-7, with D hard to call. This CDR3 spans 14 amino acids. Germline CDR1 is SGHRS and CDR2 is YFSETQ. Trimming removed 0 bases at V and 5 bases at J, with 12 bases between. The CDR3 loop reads CASSLARRSDEQYF. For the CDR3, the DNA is TGCGCCAGCAGCTTGGCCCGCAGAAGCGACGAGCAGTACTTC.

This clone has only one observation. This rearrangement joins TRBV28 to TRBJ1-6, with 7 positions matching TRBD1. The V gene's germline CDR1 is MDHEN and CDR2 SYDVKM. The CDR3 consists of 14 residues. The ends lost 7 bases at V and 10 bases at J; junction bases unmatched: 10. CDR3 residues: CASITPGGGSPLHF. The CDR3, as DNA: TGTGCCAGCATCACACCAGGGGGTGGGTCACCCCTCCACTTT.

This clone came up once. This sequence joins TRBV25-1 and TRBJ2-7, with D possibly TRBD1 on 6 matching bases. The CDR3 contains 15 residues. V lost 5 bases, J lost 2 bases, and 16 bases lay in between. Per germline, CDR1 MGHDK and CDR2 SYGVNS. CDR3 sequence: CASSRPGTGTYEQYF. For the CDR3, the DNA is TGTGCCAGCAGTAGGCCAGGTACAGGGACCTACGAGCAGTACTTC.

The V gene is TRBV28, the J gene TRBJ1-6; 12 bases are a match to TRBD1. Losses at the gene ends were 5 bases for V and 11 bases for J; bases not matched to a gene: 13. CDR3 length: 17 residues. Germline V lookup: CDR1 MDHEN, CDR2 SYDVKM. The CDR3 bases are TGTGCCAGCAGTCCTGGGACAGGGGGCACCCTATGGGCACCCCTCCACTTT. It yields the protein CASSPGTGGTLWAPLHF.

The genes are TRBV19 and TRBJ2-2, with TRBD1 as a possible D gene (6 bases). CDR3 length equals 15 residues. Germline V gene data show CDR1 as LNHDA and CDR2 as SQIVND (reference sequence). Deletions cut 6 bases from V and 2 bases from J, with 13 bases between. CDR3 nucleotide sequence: TGTGCCAGTAGGGATGGGGGCCAAAACACCGGGGAGCTGTTTTTT. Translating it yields CASRDGGQNTGELFF.

The DNA of the CDR3 is TGTGCTAGTGGTTTGGATAGCGGAGTTAGCACAGATACGCAGTATTTT. This gives the protein CASGLDSGVSTDTQYF. The V gene is TRBV12-5, the J gene TRBJ2-3; tentatively, D is TRBD2 (6 bases). The CDR3 runs 16 residues. Deletions cut 1 base from V and 0 bases from J, with 11 bases between. Germline CDR1 is LGHNT and CDR2 is FRNRAP.

The CDR3 sequence: CASSARTSGSGETQYF. CDR3 nucleotides: TGTGCCAGTAGTGCGCGGACTAGCGGGAGCGGCGAGACCCAGTACTTC. This chain joins TRBV19 and TRBJ2-5, with 13 bases fitting TRBD2. Trimming removed 5 bases from V and 5 bases from J; junction bases left unmatched: 8. CDR1 and CDR2 from the germline V gene are LNHDA and SQIVND (reference sequence). This CDR3 is built from 16 residues.

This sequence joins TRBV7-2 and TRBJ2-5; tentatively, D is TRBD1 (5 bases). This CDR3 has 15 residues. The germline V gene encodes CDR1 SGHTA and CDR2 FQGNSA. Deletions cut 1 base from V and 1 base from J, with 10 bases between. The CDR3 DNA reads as TGTGCCAGCAGCTTAGACCCCAGGGTCCAAGAGACCCAGTACTTC. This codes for CASSLDPRVQETQYF.

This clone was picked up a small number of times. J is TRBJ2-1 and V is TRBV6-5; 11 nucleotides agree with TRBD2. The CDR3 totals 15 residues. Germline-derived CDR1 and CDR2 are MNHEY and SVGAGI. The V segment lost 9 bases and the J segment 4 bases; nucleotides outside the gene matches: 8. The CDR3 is CASIPGTSGYNEQFF. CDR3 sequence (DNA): TGTGCCAGTATACCCGGGACTAGCGGATACAATGAGCAGTTCTTC.

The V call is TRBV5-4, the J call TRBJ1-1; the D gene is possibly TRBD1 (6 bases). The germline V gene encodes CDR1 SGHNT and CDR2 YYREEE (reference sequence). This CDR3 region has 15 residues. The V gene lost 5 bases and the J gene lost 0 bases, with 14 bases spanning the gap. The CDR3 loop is CASSKGEIMNTEAFF. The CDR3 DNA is TGTGCCAGCAGTAAGGGGGAGATCATGAACACTGAAGCTTTCTTT.

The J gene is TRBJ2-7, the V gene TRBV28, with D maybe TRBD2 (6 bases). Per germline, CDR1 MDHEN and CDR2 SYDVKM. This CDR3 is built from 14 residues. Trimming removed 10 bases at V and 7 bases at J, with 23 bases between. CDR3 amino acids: CAILPGLRFGEQYF. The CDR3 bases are TGTGCCATCCTTCCGGGACTCCGATTTGGTGAGCAGTACTTC.